The 2 T cell receptor beta chains below were found in one sample sequenced in a study of cytomegalovirus exposure and HLA in healthy donors. Clones were sequenced by immunoSEQ multiplex PCR, and TCRdb holds only the in-frame ones, with some missing. The data show 150,000 to 200,000 clones, less than 90% seen once. Sequenced sample: PBMCs. Receptors originate from a man in his thirties or forties in good health and CMV-seropositive.

V usage is TRBV9 and J usage is TRBJ2-1; 12 bases align to TRBD2. The CDR3 has 15 residues. V trimming: 0 bases; J trimming: 5 bases; junction bases outside the gene matches: 0. Germline V CDR1 and CDR2: SGDLS, YYNGEE. The CDR3 region has the DNA TGTGCCAGCAGCGTAGCTAGCGGGGGGGACAATGAGCAGTTCTTC. It specifies CASSVASGGDNEQFF.

This chain uses TRBV7-3 with TRBJ2-3; 8 bases agree with TRBD2. The V and J ends lost 5 bases and 0 bases, in that order; junction bases with no gene match: 4. The CDR3 runs to 15 residues. The V gene's germline CDR1 is SGHTA and CDR2 FQGTGA. The CDR3 bases are TGTGCCAGCAGCCCTCCGGGAGGGAGCACAGATACGCAGTATTTT. The encoded protein is CASSPPGGSTDTQYF.